The sequence of this T cell receptor (beta chain) was determined in a study of Graves' ophthalmopathy and Graves' hyperthyroidism. Study findings and constraints: Blood repertoires reportedly contained most expanded thyroid clonotypes above 0.001 frequency. In separating ophthalmopathy from stable hyperthyroidism, a 13-signature model achieved less than 90% sensitivity and 81.08% specificity.

This clonotype was seen more than once but under ten times. Its antigen is currently unknown. At one end the junction does not follow the germline gene, possibly because of a read error. Per the germline V gene, CDR1 is SGHTA and CDR2 is FQGNSA. The CDR3 consists of 13 residues. Scientists amplified the TCR beta CDR3 regions from RNA transcripts. RT-PCR in the first round used HTBI primers; a second-round multiplex PCR followed. TCRdb used MiXCR to reprocess the multiplex PCR reads, holding one entry per CDR3 protein. The sample records almost 750,000 distinct CDR3 sequences, approximately 40% being singletons.

Material for sequencing was peripheral blood. The chain recombines TRBV7-2 with TRBJ2-7; a possible D gene is TRBD2 (6 bases). This receptor was obtained from an adult man with Graves' ophthalmopathy. As DNA, the CDR3 is TGTGCCAGCAGCCTAGCGAGCTTGGGCGAGCAGTACTTC. This gives the protein CASSLASLGEQYF. Complete variable domain (other parts from reference TRBV7-2 and TRBJ2-7): GAGVSQSPSNKVTEKGKDVELRCDPISGHTALYWYRQSLGQGLEFLIYFQGNSAPDKSGLPSDRFSAERTGGSVSTLTIQRTQQEDSAVYLCASSLASLGEQYFGPGTRLTVT.